The 29 T cell receptor beta chains below come from one sample, sequenced in a study of CD8 T cells in ankylosing spondylitis. MiXCR, run by TCRdb on the 5' RACE reads, gives a single entry per CDR3 protein. The sample includes roughly 450,000 distinct CDR3 sequences, roughly a quarter of them seen just once. Regarding the study as a whole: A TCR beta motif of eight highly homologous variants appeared characteristic of ankylosing spondylitis blood.

Their cognate antigens are unknown. Material: blood, either unsorted or a sorted T cell fraction (not recorded which). Every receptor here comes from a male donor with ankylosing spondylitis.

J is TRBJ1-1 and V is TRBV3-1, with D possibly matching TRBD1 (5 bases). The germline gives CDR1 LGHDT, CDR2 YNNKEL (reference sequence). This CDR3 spans 16 amino acids. The V and J ends lost 5 bases and 7 bases respectively, with 23 bases between them. The CDR3 nucleotides read TGTGCCAGCAGCTCGAAGGCGGGCCGCATTGGGGGTGAAGCTTTCTTT. This encodes CASSSKAGRIGGEAFF.

V gene TRBV5-1 combines with J gene TRBJ2-1, with D hard to call. V lost 0 bases, J lost 9 bases, and 16 bases lay in between. Germline V CDR1 and CDR2: SGHRS, YFSETQ. This CDR3 is built from 15 residues. CDR3 DNA sequence: TGCGCCAGCAGCTTGGGGGTTGGGCCTCTTGGTGAGCAGTTCTTC. It translates to CASSLGVGPLGEQFF. Using reference TRBV5-1 and TRBJ2-1 for the parts outside the CDR3, the full variable domain is KAGVTQTPRYLIKTRGQQVTLSCSPISGHRSVSWYQQTPGQGLQFLFEYFSETQRNKGNFPGRFSGRQFSNSRSEMNVSTLELGDSALYLCASSLGVGPLGEQFFGPGTRLTVL.

This clonotype came up a few times. The chain links TRBV7-2 to TRBJ2-1; no firm D call. The CDR3 loop spans 13 amino acids. Germline V lookup: CDR1 SGHTA, CDR2 FQGNSA. The V gene lost 7 bases and the J gene lost 0 bases, with 7 bases spanning the gap. CDR3 DNA sequence: TGTGCCAGCACCCTAAGCTCCTACAATGAGCAGTTCTTC. Translated, it gives CASTLSSYNEQFF.

V is TRBV2 and J is TRBJ1-5; no reliable D call. Deletions cut 2 bases from V and 4 bases from J, with 12 bases between. The CDR3 sequence is 15 residues long. Germline lookup yields CDR1 SNHLY and CDR2 FYNNEI. The CDR3 loop reads CASSERQKLNQPQHF. The CDR3, as DNA: TGTGCCAGCAGTGAACGTCAGAAACTTAATCAGCCCCAGCATTTT. Drawing the rest from reference TRBV2 and TRBJ1-5, the complete variable domain is EPEVTQTPSHQVTQMGQEVILRCVPISNHLYFYWYRQILGQKVEFLVSFYNNEISEKSEIFDDQFSVERPDGSNFTLKIRSTKLEDSAMYFCASSERQKLNQPQHFGDGTRLSIL.

The CDR3 loop reads CSANPGQGGNEYEQYF. CDR3 in DNA: TGCAGTGCTAACCCGGGACAGGGCGGAAATGAGTACGAGCAGTACTTC. The V call is TRBV20-1, the J call TRBJ2-7, with TRBD1 identical over 9 bases. Germline V gene sequence: CDR1 DFQATT, CDR2 SNEGSKA (reference sequence). This CDR3 spans 16 amino acids. Trimming at V came to 4 bases and at J to 4 bases, leaving 14 bases not matched to a gene.

This clonotype has just a few counts. The chain carries TRBV7-8 and TRBJ2-3; the match to TRBD2 covers 9 bases. The CDR3 runs 15 residues. V shed 5 bases and J 2 bases; nucleotides not matched to a gene: 5. Germline V gives CDR1 SGHVS, CDR2 FQNEAQ. This CDR3 reads CASSNLAGYTDTQYF. CDR3 DNA sequence: TGTGCCAGCAGCAACCTAGCGGGATACACAGATACGCAGTATTTT.

This clonotype was counted a few times. The chain is built from TRBV20-1 and TRBJ1-5; D uncertain. This CDR3 spans 14 amino acids. Germline V gene sequence: CDR1 DFQATT, CDR2 SNEGSKA (reference sequence). V lost 1 base to trimming and J lost 5 bases, with 12 bases between them. CDR3: CSARAALADQPQHF. CDR3 coding DNA: TGCAGTGCTAGAGCCGCGCTTGCAGATCAGCCCCAGCATTTT.

The chain joins TRBV7-9 to TRBJ2-7; D is unclear. Germline V lookup: CDR1 SEHNR, CDR2 FQNEAQ (reference sequence). The CDR3 extends over 15 amino acids. V dropped 5 bases and J dropped 0 bases, with 14 bases sitting between them. CDR3 residues: CASSPIDWSSYEQYF. Written as DNA, the CDR3 is TGTGCCAGCAGCCCGATCGACTGGAGCTCCTACGAGCAGTACTTC.

This chain connects TRBV5-8 to TRBJ2-1; D gene uncertain. The ends were cut back, 6 bases at V and 2 bases at J, with 15 bases in the middle. This CDR3 is 15 amino acids long. CDR1 SGHTS and CDR2 YDEGEE come from the germline V gene. The CDR3 reads CASIPPGVPYNEQFF. CDR3 in DNA: TGTGCCAGCATCCCGCCCGGCGTTCCCTACAATGAGCAGTTCTTC.

The chain employs TRBV6-1 and TRBJ2-5, with 7 nucleotides matching TRBD1. Germline V gives CDR1 MNHNS, CDR2 SASEGT. The CDR3 spans 14 residues. Trimming cost V 10 bases and J 5 bases; bases outside gene matches: 13. This CDR3 is CAILNPDRLETQYF. As DNA, the CDR3 is TGTGCCATCCTCAATCCGGACAGGTTGGAGACCCAGTACTTC.

The rearrangement links TRBV7-9 to TRBJ2-7; 7 positions match TRBD1. This CDR3 contains 15 residues. CDR1 SEHNR and CDR2 FQNEAQ come from the germline V gene (reference sequence). The J segment lost 2 bases and the V segment lost 5 bases, leaving 9 bases of the junction unmatched. The DNA for the CDR3 is TGTGCCAGCAGCCGCCGACAGGGCCCAACCTACGAGCAGTACTTC. As protein: CASSRRQGPTYEQYF.

This clonotype was counted between two and nine times. For the CDR3, the DNA is TGTGCCAGCAGCTTGTCGGGACTAACGCCGAATGAGCAGTTCTTC. It encodes CASSLSGLTPNEQFF. The chain uses TRBV11-2 and TRBJ2-1, with 7 bases aligning to TRBD2. Germline lookup yields CDR1 SGHAT and CDR2 FQNNGV. This CDR3 contains 15 residues. V lost 3 bases and J lost 7; bases outside the gene matches: 9.

The table lists this clonotype with a few counts. The rearrangement uses TRBV5-1 and TRBJ1-3; D remains unclear. The CDR3 has 15 residues. The germline gives CDR1 SGHRS, CDR2 YFSETQ. Trimming removed 0 bases from V and 0 bases from J, with 7 bases in between. The CDR3 coding sequence is TGCGCCAGCAGCTTGGCAGAATCCTCTGGAAACACCATATATTTT. Its translation: CASSLAESSGNTIYF.

This chain uses TRBV7-9 with TRBJ2-1, with TRBD2 matching 14 bases. Germline V gives CDR1 SEHNR, CDR2 FQNEAQ (reference sequence). The trim removed 0 bases at V and 8 bases at J, leaving 6 bases unmatched. The CDR3 has 17 amino acids. DNA of the CDR3: TGTGCCAGCAGCTTAGCGGGGACTAGCGGGAGTGGGCATGAGCAGTTCTTC. Translated: CASSLAGTSGSGHEQFF.

The V gene is TRBV5-1, the J gene TRBJ2-2; D is uncertain. Trimming stripped 3 bases from V and 5 bases from J, with 8 bases between. The CDR3 contains 13 residues. The germline V gene has CDR1 SGHRS and CDR2 YFSETQ. As DNA, the CDR3 is TGCGCCAGCAGCTCAGGAGCAACCGGGGAGCTGTTTTTT. Its protein is CASSSGATGELFF.

Within the sample, this clonotype is medium-sized. The V call is TRBV12-3 or TRBV12-4, the J call TRBJ1-5, with D perhaps matching TRBD1 (5 bases). The CDR3 spans 13 residues. V was clipped by 10 bases and J by 1 base, with 11 bases between them. The CDR3: CATQGYSNQPQHF. CDR3 coding DNA: TGTGCCACCCAGGGTTACAGCAATCAGCCCCAGCATTTT.

This clonotype has just a few counts. The chain combines TRBV5-6 with TRBJ1-3; 7 bases line up with TRBD1. This CDR3 spans 18 amino acids. Per germline, CDR1 SGHDT and CDR2 YYEEEE. V shed 4 bases, J shed 6 bases, and the junction held 19 bases outside the gene matches. The CDR3 DNA reads as TGTGCCAGCAGCCGAGACAGGGTTATACTCGGAGACCTAAACACCATATATTTT. Translating it yields CASSRDRVILGDLNTIYF.

The V call is TRBV5-6, the J call TRBJ1-1, with a tentative D call TRBD1 (6 bases). The CDR3 has 15 amino acids. In germline, CDR1 is SGHDT, CDR2 YYEEEE. V was trimmed by 0 bases and J by 5 bases, leaving 14 bases between them. CDR3 DNA sequence: TGTGCCAGCAGCTTGGCACAGGGATATAGAACTGAAGCTTTCTTT. This codes for CASSLAQGYRTEAFF.

CDR3 protein: CSARDRRDSAEKLFF. CDR3 DNA sequence: TGCAGTGCTAGAGATCGACGCGACAGTGCGGAAAAACTGTTTTTT. This chain links TRBV20-1 with TRBJ1-4; D perhaps matches TRBD1 (5 bases). The V gene lost 0 bases and the J gene lost 8 bases, with 16 bases spanning the gap. This CDR3 region has 15 residues. In germline, CDR1 is DFQATT, CDR2 SNEGSKA (reference sequence).

This clonotype was observed a few times. The chain carries TRBV12-3 or TRBV12-4 and TRBJ2-1; 8 bases fit TRBD2. V lost 5 bases, J lost 13 bases, and 10 bases stayed unmatched. The CDR3 totals 13 residues. The CDR3 is CASSGDGGALQFF. The CDR3, as DNA: TGTGCCAGCAGTGGGGACGGGGGGGCCCTCCAGTTCTTC.

This chain uses TRBV27 with TRBJ1-2; weak D call: TRBD1 (5 bases). CDR3 length: 14 amino acids. Germline V gives CDR1 MNHEY, CDR2 SMNVEV (reference sequence). Deletions cut 2 bases from V and 4 bases from J, with 11 bases between. CDR3 loop: CASSLKGVGYGYTF. CDR3 in DNA: TGTGCCAGCAGTTTAAAAGGGGTGGGCTATGGCTACACCTTC.

There are a few counts of this clonotype. V is TRBV3-1 and J is TRBJ2-7, with D possibly TRBD1 on 5 matching bases. Germline V gene data show CDR1 as LGHDT and CDR2 as YNNKEL (reference sequence). V was pared by 0 bases and J by 1 base, with 7 bases between. There are 14 residues in the CDR3. CDR3 residues: CASSQDGQSYEQYF. CDR3 nucleotide sequence: TGTGCCAGCAGCCAAGACGGACAATCCTACGAGCAGTACTTC.

The J gene is TRBJ1-1, the V gene TRBV4-2; the D is unclear. CDR1 and CDR2 from the germline V gene are LGHNA and YNFKEQ. Trimming stripped 3 bases from V and 1 base from J, with 9 bases between. This CDR3 comprises 14 residues. The CDR3 protein is CASSQDGRNTEAFF. CDR3 nucleotides: TGTGCCAGCAGCCAGGACGGAAGGAACACTGAAGCTTTCTTT.

This clonotype was counted only a few times. The chain joins TRBV6-5 to TRBJ1-2; D gene unclear. The V gene lost 0 bases and the J gene lost 0 bases, with 8 bases spanning the gap. Germline values: CDR1 MNHEY, CDR2 SVGAGI. This CDR3 is 15 amino acids long. The CDR3 spells CASSYSSAANYGYTF. The CDR3 DNA is TGTGCCAGCAGTTACTCCTCTGCAGCTAACTATGGCTACACCTTC.

The chain recombines TRBV20-1 with TRBJ2-6, with TRBD1 matching over 7 bases. This CDR3 comprises 16 residues. CDR1 and CDR2 (germline): DFQATT, SNEGSKA (reference sequence). J gave up 0 bases and V 5 bases, and 7 bases lay outside the gene matches. The CDR3 here is CSALVQGSSGANVLTF. DNA for the CDR3: TGCAGTGCTCTCGTACAGGGGAGCTCTGGGGCCAACGTCCTGACTTTC.

The rearrangement uses TRBV20-1 and TRBJ1-2; D gene uncertain. Germline V CDR1 and CDR2: DFQATT, SNEGSKA (reference sequence). The CDR3 is 13 amino acids. With 5 bases removed from V and 4 bases from J, the gap between germline ends came to 14 bases. The CDR3: CSASPTVRYGYTF. CDR3 bases: TGCAGTGCTTCGCCAACAGTCCGCTATGGCTACACCTTC.

The chain links TRBV4-2 to TRBJ1-4, with 9 nucleotides matching TRBD1. Trimming took 4 bases from V and 10 from J; bases not matched to a gene: 13. Germline values: CDR1 LGHNA, CDR2 YNFKEQ. CDR3 length: 16 amino acids. The CDR3 nucleotides read TGTGCCAGCAGCCCCGGGACAGGGAGGGCCATGGGAAAACTGTTTTTT. Its protein product is CASSPGTGRAMGKLFF.

The J gene is TRBJ1-5, the V gene TRBV18; D is undetermined. In germline, CDR1 is KGHSH, CDR2 LQKENI. The CDR3 extends over 13 amino acids. Trimming stripped 2 bases from V and 7 bases from J, with 9 bases between. CDR3 sequence: CASSPKGEQPQHF. In nucleotides, the CDR3 is TGTGCCAGCTCACCAAAGGGCGAGCAGCCCCAGCATTTT.

The J gene is TRBJ1-5, the V gene TRBV11-2; 12 nucleotides agree with TRBD1. Trimming at V came to 5 bases and at J to 6 bases, leaving 5 bases not matched to a gene. The CDR3 runs 15 residues. The germline V gene encodes CDR1 SGHAT and CDR2 FQNNGV. CDR3 sequence (DNA): TGTGCCAGCAGCCGGGGGACAGGGGGCGGTCAGCCCCAGCATTTT. Amino acid sequence: CASSRGTGGGQPQHF.